The T cell receptor beta chain under discussion was sequenced for a study of T cells in tuberculosis (dated by TCRdb to 2017 to 2018). Regarding the complete study: The study combined CD1B tetramers and high-throughput TCR immunosequencing to characterize T cells specific for the mycobacterial lipid antigen glucose monomycolate (GMM). Broader findings and caveats from the paper: T cells that bind the CD1B-GMM tetramer with low affinity may have been missed by the stringent sort gate.

Comment on this clone: No quality values exist for individual bases; no much larger clone is one base distant.

After being thawed and rested overnight, PBMC were stained with GMM-loaded CD1B tetramer, a Live/Dead dye and anti-CD3, and were then sorted on a FACS Aria II. CD1B tetramers were loaded with C32 glucose monomycolate purified from Rhodococcus equi. Before cryopreservation, the PBMC used for tetramer sorting had been depleted of CD14-expressing monocytes for a separate study. From each donor, 75,000 to 100,000 tetramer-negative cells were sorted and analyzed together with the tetramer-positive cells. Antigen-specific T cells were sorted from a handful of healthy South African adults using GMM-loaded CD1B tetramers. Per the germline V gene (reference sequence), LNHDA is the CDR1 and SQIVND is the CDR2. V ends up 4 bases short and J 4 bases short, with an unmatched junction base count of 8. The CDR3 runs 16 amino acids, cysteine and phenylalanine included. Only the CDR3 DNA is retained, 48 bases long and in frame from the first base.

TCR-alpha and TCR-beta chains were sequenced unpaired, so chain pairing information was not available. TCR libraries were generated with the immunoSEQ multiplex PCR assay, using TCR-beta and/or TCR-alpha/delta assays for each sample. Amplified TCR libraries were sequenced on the Illumina high-throughput platform. On the authors' methods: Clustering and dimensionality reduction relied on pairwise TCRdist distances among GMM-specific receptors from T cells that were either sorted ex vivo or expanded in vitro. Sequence motifs defined by gene usage and CDR3 content were checked for enrichment by comparing tetramer-positive and tetramer-negative populations. The source is immuneACCESS, and TCRdb retained only in-frame sequences with V and J called. Part of the clones is not carried over; for the studies checked, unresolved V genes explain less than half of this, and the remainder is unexplained. V and J calls and clone size are copied from that table; D and trimming were computed from the DNA. The sample table shows some 60,000 clones, and 81% are seen once. Together, the top ten hold roughly 13% of the sample.

This TCR derives from an adult woman with latent tuberculosis. Sequenced: CD1b-GMM tetramer-negative cells sorted from PBMCs. The cell subset or site label, as the study defines it: T cells not binding CD1B-GMM tetramer, sorted from same donor. The rearrangement joined TRBV19 to TRBJ2-2; TRBD1 agrees with 8 junctional bases. The CDR3 has the sequence CASSRSDRGGTGELFF. The DNA is as follows: TGTGCCAGTAGTAGGAGCGACAGGGGAGGCACCGGGGAGCTGTTTTTT.